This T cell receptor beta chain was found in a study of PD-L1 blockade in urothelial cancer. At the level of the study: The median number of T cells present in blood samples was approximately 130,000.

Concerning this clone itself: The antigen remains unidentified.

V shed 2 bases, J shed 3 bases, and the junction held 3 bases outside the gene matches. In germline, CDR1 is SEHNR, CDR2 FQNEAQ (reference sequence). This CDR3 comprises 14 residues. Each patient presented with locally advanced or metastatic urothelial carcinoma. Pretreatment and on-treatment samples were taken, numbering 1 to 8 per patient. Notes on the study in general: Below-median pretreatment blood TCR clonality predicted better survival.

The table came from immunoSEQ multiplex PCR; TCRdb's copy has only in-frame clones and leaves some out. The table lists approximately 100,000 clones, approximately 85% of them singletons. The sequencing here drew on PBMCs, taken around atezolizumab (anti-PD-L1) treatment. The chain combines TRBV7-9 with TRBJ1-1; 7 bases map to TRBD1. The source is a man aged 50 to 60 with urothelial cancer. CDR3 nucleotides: TGTGCCAGCAGCTTATCCAGGGGGGACACTGAAGCTTTCTTT. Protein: CASSLSRGDTEAFF.